The 19 T cell receptor beta chains in this list originate from one sample, sequenced in a study of blood T cell repertoires in COVID-19. The method was immunoSEQ multiplex PCR; TCRdb's version includes in-frame clones alone and lacks a portion of them. Of about 82,000 clones listed, around 82% are singletons. The source material was peripheral blood. The receptors come from a man aged 60-69 years with COVID-19, enrolled during active disease.

V usage is TRBV19 and J usage is TRBJ1-1, with 8 positions matching TRBD1. J gave up 11 bases and V 4 bases, and 9 bases lay outside the gene matches. CDR3 size: 13 residues. Germline CDR1 reads LNHDA; CDR2 reads SQIVND (reference sequence). The CDR3, as DNA: TGTGCCAGTAGTAGTGACAGGGGATGGAGCGCTTTCTTT. This codes for CASSSDRGWSAFF.

This sequence joins TRBV27 and TRBJ1-1; 11 nucleotides align to TRBD1. Trimming removed 6 bases from V and 0 bases from J; junction bases left unmatched: 6. The CDR3 consists of 16 residues. CDR1 is MNHEY and CDR2 is SMNVEV in the germline V gene (reference sequence). The CDR3 sequence is CASRRTGGIMNTEAFF. Written as DNA, the CDR3 is TGTGCCAGCAGGCGGACAGGGGGCATTATGAACACTGAAGCTTTCTTT.

The chain joins TRBV29-1 to TRBJ2-3; the D gene is possibly TRBD1 (5 bases). Germline assignment: CDR1 SQVTM and CDR2 ANQGSEA. The CDR3 runs 12 residues. The ends were cut back, 3 bases at V and 5 bases at J, with 9 bases in the middle. The CDR3 DNA follows: TGCAGCGTTGAGCAAAGGGGAGATACGCAGTATTTT. Its translation: CSVEQRGDTQYF.

Here the CDR3 DNA reads TGTGCCAGCAGTCCCACCGGTGTAAACACCATATATTTT. Translated, it gives CASSPTGVNTIYF. The V gene is TRBV6-5, the J gene TRBJ1-3; no clear D. CDR3 length: 13 residues. The V end was cut by 5 bases, the J end by 6 bases, with 11 bases between. Germline CDR1 reads MNHEY; CDR2 reads SVGAGI.

The sample holds one count of this clone. The chain joins TRBV7-6 to TRBJ2-7, with unresolved D. Trimming cost V 5 bases and J 4 bases, with 12 bases left between them. This CDR3 contains 13 residues. CDR1 SGHVS and CDR2 FNYEAQ come from the germline V gene. In DNA, the CDR3 is TGTGCCAGCAGCCGAGACACAGTGTACGAGCAGTACTTC. Translation: CASSRDTVYEQYF. Full variable domain (outside the CDR3, taken from reference TRBV7-6 and TRBJ2-7): GAGVSQSPRYKVTKRGQDVALRCDPISGHVSLYWYRQALGQGPEFLTYFNYEAQQDKSGLPNDRFSAERPEGSISTLTIQRTEQRDSAMYRCASSRDTVYEQYFGPGTRLTVT.

This chain uses TRBV11-2 with TRBJ2-3, with TRBD2 as a possible D gene (5 bases). CDR1 is SGHAT, CDR2 FQNNGV, per germline. The CDR3 spans 16 residues. Trimming shortened V by 6 bases and J by 0 bases, and 16 bases separated the two germline ends. This chain's CDR3 is CASRPLERESTDTQYF. CDR3 sequence (DNA): TGTGCCAGCAGGCCTCTAGAGAGGGAGAGCACAGATACGCAGTATTTT. Full variable domain (remainder filled in from reference TRBV11-2 and TRBJ2-3): EAGVAQSPRYKIIEKRQSVAFWCNPISGHATLYWYQQILGQGPKLLIQFQNNGVVDDSQLPKDRFSAERLKGVDSTLKIQPAKLEDSAVYLCASRPLERESTDTQYFGPGTRLTVL.

V gene TRBV29-1 combines with J gene TRBJ1-1; D gene ambiguous. The CDR3 extends over 15 amino acids. V was trimmed by 7 bases and J by 2 bases, leaving 20 bases between them. In germline, CDR1 is SQVTM, CDR2 ANQGSEA. The CDR3 DNA sequence: TGCAGCGCTCAGGCTGGTACCCACGGAAACACTGAAGCTTTCTTT. Translated, it gives CSAQAGTHGNTEAFF.

The chain has TRBV3-1 (or the pseudogene TRBV3-2) and TRBJ1-1; D gene ambiguous. CDR1 LGHDT and CDR2 YNNKEL come from the germline V gene (reference sequence). V was shortened by 0 bases and J by 1 base, with 6 bases between the two germline ends. The CDR3 contains 14 residues. CDR3 sequence (DNA): TGTGCCAGCAGCCAAGAGGCCACGAACACTGAAGCTTTCTTT. Its protein is CASSQEATNTEAFF.

The V call is TRBV24-1, the J call TRBJ2-3, with 10 bases fitting TRBD1. V shed 4 bases and J 2 bases; nucleotides not matched to a gene: 2. Germline CDR1 reads KGHDR; CDR2 reads SFDVKD. The CDR3 extends over 15 amino acids. CDR3 bases: TGTGCCACCAGTGAGGGGACAGGGGCCACAGATACGCAGTATTTT. Amino acids: CATSEGTGATDTQYF.

The CDR3: CASRLRGSGTDTQYF. The CDR3 coding sequence is TGTGCCAGCAGACTGAGGGGGAGTGGCACAGATACGCAGTATTTT. The rearrangement uses TRBV5-8 and TRBJ2-3, with D possibly matching TRBD1 (6 bases). The V end was cut by 5 bases, the J end by 1 base, with 14 bases between. Germline V CDR1 and CDR2: SGHTS, YDEGEE. The CDR3 sequence is 15 residues long.

The V call is TRBV6-5, the J call TRBJ1-3; D not certain. There are 15 residues in the CDR3. V was shortened by 5 bases and J by 4 bases, with 15 bases between the two germline ends. The V gene's germline CDR1 is MNHEY and CDR2 SVGAGI. CDR3 DNA sequence: TGTGCCAGCAGTATTGGGTTGACATCCGGAAACACCATATATTTT. It yields the protein CASSIGLTSGNTIYF.

The V call is TRBV5-1, the J call TRBJ1-2; D gene unclear. Trimming shortened V by 4 bases and J by 7 bases, and 14 bases separated the two germline ends. The CDR3 loop spans 13 amino acids. CDR1 is SGHRS, CDR2 YFSETQ, per germline. Written as DNA, the CDR3 is TGCGCCAGCAGCCTCGAGCCGGTCGGTGGCTACACCTTC. Translated, it gives CASSLEPVGGYTF.

The chain carries TRBV6-1 and TRBJ1-1, with D hard to call. The CDR3 runs to 13 residues. Germline V gene lookup returns CDR1 MNHNS and CDR2 SASEGT. V lost 2 bases and J 11 bases, leaving 15 bases between the germline ends. CDR3 residues: CASSEWTGFEAFF. The DNA of the CDR3 is TGTGCCAGCAGTGAATGGACGGGGTTTGAGGCTTTCTTT.

With regard to this clone: One junction end disagrees with the germline gene, perhaps due to a read error. The chain couples TRBV4-1 to TRBJ1-1, with a tentative D call TRBD1 (5 bases). Germline V gives CDR1 MGHRA, CDR2 YSYEKL. This CDR3 spans 12 amino acids. CDR3 sequence (DNA): TGCGCCAGCAGCCAAGATCCGGGGGGAGTTATCTTT. This sequence encodes CASSQDPGGVIF.

The V gene is TRBV24-1, the J gene TRBJ2-1, with TRBD2 as a possible D gene (5 bases). V gave up 7 bases and J gave up 1 base, with 7 bases separating them. Germline values: CDR1 KGHDR, CDR2 SFDVKD. CDR3 length: 13 residues. The CDR3 here is CATSTGSYNEQFF. The CDR3 DNA is TGTGCCACCAGCACGGGATCCTACAATGAGCAGTTCTTC.

This chain connects TRBV5-1 to TRBJ1-4; tentative D call: TRBD1 (5 bases). CDR1 is SGHRS, CDR2 YFSETQ, per germline. V shed 0 bases and J shed 3 bases, with 15 bases lying between them. This CDR3 has 17 residues. DNA of the CDR3: TGCGCCAGCAGCTTGGGGGGGACTTCGGGAGCTAATGAAAAACTGTTTTTT. It codes for CASSLGGTSGANEKLFF. The entire variable domain, with the rest obtained from reference TRBV5-1 and TRBJ1-4, is as follows: KAGVTQTPRYLIKTRGQQVTLSCSPISGHRSVSWYQQTPGQGLQFLFEYFSETQRNKGNFPGRFSGRQFSNSRSEMNVSTLELGDSALYLCASSLGGTSGANEKLFFGSGTQLSVL.

The chain combines TRBV9 with TRBJ2-5, with 12 nucleotides matching TRBD2. The germline CDR1 and CDR2 sequences are SGDLS and YYNGEE. The CDR3 consists of 15 residues. Losses at the gene ends were 7 bases for V and 2 bases for J; bases not matched to a gene: 6. Here the CDR3 reads CASAGTSGPQETQYF. The CDR3 DNA reads TGTGCCAGCGCCGGGACTAGCGGGCCACAAGAGACCCAGTACTTC. The entire variable domain, with the rest obtained from reference TRBV9 and TRBJ2-5, is as follows: DSGVTQTPKHLITATGQRVTLRCSPRSGDLSVYWYQQSLDQGLQFLIQYYNGEERAKGNILERFSAQQFPDLHSELNLSSLELGDSALYFCASAGTSGPQETQYFGPGTRLLVL.

The chain carries TRBV19 and TRBJ1-2; a possible D gene is TRBD1 (6 bases). Germline V CDR1 and CDR2: LNHDA, SQIVND (reference sequence). Trimming pared 6 bases from V and 6 bases from J, leaving 14 bases between. This CDR3 region has 13 residues. CDR3 nucleotides: TGTGCCAGTAGCCGGAAACAGGGCGATGGCTACACCTTC. The encoded protein is CASSRKQGDGYTF.

The chain has TRBV7-9 and TRBJ1-5; maybe TRBD1 (5 bases). CDR3 length: 15 residues. V was trimmed by 0 bases and J by 3 bases, leaving 9 bases between them. Germline-derived CDR1 and CDR2 are SEHNR and FQNEAQ (reference sequence). The CDR3, as DNA: TGTGCCAGCAGCTTAGCTGGGGGGTCCAATCAGCCCCAGCATTTT. This encodes CASSLAGGSNQPQHF.